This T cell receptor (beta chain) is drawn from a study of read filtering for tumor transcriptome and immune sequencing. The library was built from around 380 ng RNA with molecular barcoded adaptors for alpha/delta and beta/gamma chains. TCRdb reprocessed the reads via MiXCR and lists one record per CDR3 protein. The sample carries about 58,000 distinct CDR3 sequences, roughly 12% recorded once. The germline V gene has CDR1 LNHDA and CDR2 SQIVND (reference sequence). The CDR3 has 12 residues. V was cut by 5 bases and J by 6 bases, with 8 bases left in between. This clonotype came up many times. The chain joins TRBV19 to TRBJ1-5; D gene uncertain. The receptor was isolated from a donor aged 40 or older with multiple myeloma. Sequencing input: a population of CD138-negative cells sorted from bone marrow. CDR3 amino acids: CASSPRSQPQHF. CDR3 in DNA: TGTGCCAGTAGTCCGCGCAGTCAGCCCCAGCATTTT.